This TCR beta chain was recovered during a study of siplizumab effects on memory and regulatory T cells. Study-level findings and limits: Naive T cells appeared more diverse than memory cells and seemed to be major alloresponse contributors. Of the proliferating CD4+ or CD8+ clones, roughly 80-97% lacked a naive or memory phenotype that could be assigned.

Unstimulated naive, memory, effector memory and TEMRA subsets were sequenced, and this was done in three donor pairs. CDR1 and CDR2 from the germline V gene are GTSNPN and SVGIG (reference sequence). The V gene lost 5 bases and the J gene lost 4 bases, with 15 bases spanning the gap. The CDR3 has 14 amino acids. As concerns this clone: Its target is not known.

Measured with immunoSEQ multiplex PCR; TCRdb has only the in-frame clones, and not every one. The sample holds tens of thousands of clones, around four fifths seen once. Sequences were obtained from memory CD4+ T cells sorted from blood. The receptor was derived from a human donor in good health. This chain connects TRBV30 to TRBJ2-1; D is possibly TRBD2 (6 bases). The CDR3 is CAWGPGLPYNEQFF. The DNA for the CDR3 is TGTGCCTGGGGGCCGGGACTTCCTTACAATGAGCAGTTCTTC.